One TCR beta chain is described in this entry. Its antigen is currently unknown. This entry is derived from a study of T cell responses to AZD1222 COVID-19 vaccine. Findings of the study overall: The span of vaccine-associated CD4 TCRs extended across spike, with dominance at 160-218 and 743-854.

Produced via immunoSEQ multiplex PCR; TCRdb's table is partial and in-frame only. The top ten hold around 0.99% of the sample, which has about 130,000 clones, around 90% seen once. The specimen comprised peripheral blood, sampled 28 days after the second AZD1222 dose. This TCR came from an adult who received the AZD1222 COVID-19 vaccine.

The CDR3 spells CSVEGGSGSTYEQYF. For the CDR3, the DNA is TGCAGCGTTGAAGGTGGTAGCGGGAGCACCTACGAGCAGTACTTC. The chain carries TRBV29-1 and TRBJ2-7; 9 bases line up with TRBD2. CDR3 length equals 15 residues. Germline-derived CDR1 and CDR2 are SQVTM and ANQGSEA. The V segment lost 1 base and the J segment 2 bases; nucleotides outside the gene matches: 6.